What follows are 16 T cell receptor beta chains derived from one specimen sequenced in a study of identical twins. TCRdb analysed the 5' RACE reads with MiXCR anew, one entry per CDR3 protein. Among approximately 600,000 distinct CDR3 sequences listed, more than 9% were seen once. This sample was also put to use in a study of yellow fever vaccine responses in identical twins.

The specimen was PBMCs. Source of these receptors: a young woman in good health.

This clonotype was seen repeatedly, ten times or more. The chain recombines TRBV10-3 with TRBJ2-1; 8 bases line up with TRBD1. With 5 bases clipped from V and 6 bases from J, the junction kept 6 bases outside the gene matches. CDR1 ENHRY and CDR2 SYGVKD come from the germline V gene. This CDR3 is 14 amino acids long. The CDR3 region is CAISIHRGSNEQFF. CDR3 DNA: TGTGCCATCAGTATCCACAGGGGGAGCAATGAGCAGTTCTTC.

There are a few counts of this clonotype. V gene TRBV7-2 combines with J gene TRBJ2-6, with D uncertain. The CDR3 has 13 amino acids. The V gene lost 4 bases and the J gene lost 2 bases, with 3 bases spanning the gap. CDR1 is SGHTA, CDR2 FQGNSA, per germline. In DNA form, the CDR3 reads TGTGCCAGCAGCTCCCCTGGGGCCAACGTCCTGACTTTC. Encoded protein: CASSSPGANVLTF.

In this sample, this clonotype turned up many times. This rearrangement joins TRBV10-3 to TRBJ2-3; weak D call: TRBD1 (6 bases). Germline assignment: CDR1 ENHRY and CDR2 SYGVKD. Between the trimmed V and J ends, which lost 1 base and 1 base, there was a span of 9 bases. CDR3 length: 15 residues. This CDR3 reads CAISEWNRGTDTQYF. CDR3 sequence (DNA): TGTGCCATCAGTGAGTGGAACAGGGGCACAGATACGCAGTATTTT.

The table lists this clonotype with a few counts. The chain couples TRBV7-9 to TRBJ2-3; D may be TRBD1 or TRBD2 (5 bases each). Trimming took 2 bases from V and 2 from J, leaving 14 bases between them. The CDR3 runs to 16 residues. Germline loops: CDR1 SEHNR, CDR2 FQNEAQ (reference sequence). CDR3 sequence reads: CASSLKPGTPTDTQYF. CDR3 in DNA: TGTGCCAGCAGCTTAAAGCCCGGGACGCCCACAGATACGCAGTATTTT.

This clonotype was recorded at least ten times. The chain is built from TRBV12-3 or TRBV12-4 and TRBJ2-5, with a possible D match to TRBD1 (5 bases). V lost 3 bases to trimming and J lost 2 bases, with 7 bases between them. This CDR3 has 13 amino acids. The CDR3 loop reads CASSFHRQETQYF. As DNA, the CDR3 is TGTGCCAGCAGTTTTCACAGGCAAGAGACCCAGTACTTC.

This clonotype has at least ten counts. J is TRBJ2-3 and V is TRBV4-1; no firm D call. V was pared by 3 bases and J by 3 bases, with 16 bases between. The CDR3 sequence is 16 residues long. Germline V lookup: CDR1 MGHRA, CDR2 YSYEKL. CDR3 DNA: TGCGCCAGCAGCCATACAGACCTAGGAGCGACAGATACGCAGTATTTT. Translated: CASSHTDLGATDTQYF.

This clonotype came up many times. The chain joins TRBV12-3 or TRBV12-4 to TRBJ2-2; 8 nucleotides match TRBD2. The CDR3 contains 15 residues. V lost 6 bases, J lost 4 bases, and 7 bases stayed unmatched. CDR3 amino acids: CASRKGLDLTGELFF. For the CDR3, the DNA is TGTGCCAGCAGGAAGGGACTAGATCTCACCGGGGAGCTGTTTTTT.

The table lists this clonotype with a few counts. This sequence joins TRBV12-3 or TRBV12-4 and TRBJ1-2; D is ambiguous. V dropped 4 bases and J dropped 8 bases, with 11 bases sitting between them. The CDR3 runs 12 residues. The CDR3 bases are TGTGCCAGCAGTTGGGCGGGAGCGGGCTACACCTTC. Amino acid sequence: CASSWAGAGYTF.

This clonotype was seen more than once but under ten times. Here the CDR3 omits its conserved ending phenylalanine or tryptophan, so a read error is the likely source. No DNA is shown, since the ends of the CDR3 on it are uncertain; the CDR3 is the one TCRdb lists. The CDR3 sequence is CASSLGVTVETL. The rearrangement links TRBV7-2 to TRBJ2-1; TRBD2, the D gene given by the table, was not confirmed from the DNA. The CDR3 has 12 amino acids, counting both end residues. Looked up from germline, CDR1 is SGHTA and CDR2 is FQGNSA.

This chain uses TRBV5-1 with TRBJ2-5; D unresolved. The CDR3 length is 14 residues. Looked up from germline, CDR1 is SGHRS and CDR2 is YFSETQ. The V and J ends lost 0 bases and 2 bases respectively, with 8 bases between them. CDR3 amino acids: CASSLGPQQETQYF. CDR3 sequence (DNA): TGCGCCAGCAGCTTGGGTCCCCAGCAAGAGACCCAGTACTTC.

V is TRBV4-2 and J is TRBJ2-2, with TRBD1 matching over 7 bases. CDR1 and CDR2 from the germline V gene are LGHNA and YNFKEQ. V dropped 4 bases and J dropped 0; count of bases not matched to a gene: 5. This CDR3 is built from 16 residues. CDR3 amino acids: CASSLTQGTNTGELFF. The CDR3 DNA reads TGTGCCAGCAGCCTAACACAGGGGACGAACACCGGGGAGCTGTTTTTT.

This clonotype was seen repeatedly, ten times or more. V is TRBV20-1 and J is TRBJ1-5; D gene unclear. V dropped 3 bases and J dropped 1 base, with 10 bases sitting between them. The CDR3 consists of 14 residues. Germline values: CDR1 DFQATT, CDR2 SNEGSKA (reference sequence). CDR3 nucleotides: TGCAGTGCTAGCGAAAATCCCAGCAATCAGCCCCAGCATTTT. It codes for CSASENPSNQPQHF.

This chain uses TRBV29-1 with TRBJ2-5; D perhaps matches TRBD2 (6 bases). With 4 bases removed from V and 0 bases from J, the gap between germline ends came to 12 bases. This CDR3 is 14 amino acids long. Germline V gives CDR1 SQVTM, CDR2 ANQGSEA. CDR3 protein: CSVAQRVYQETQYF. The CDR3 DNA is TGCAGCGTTGCCCAGCGGGTGTACCAAGAGACCCAGTACTTC.

This clonotype occurred a few times. For the CDR3, the DNA is TGTGCCAGCAGGGCCAGCGGGACCCAGTACTTC. It yields the protein CASRASGTQYF. The chain carries TRBV25-1 and TRBJ2-5; D may be TRBD2 (5 bases). The CDR3 length is 11 residues. Between the trimmed V and J ends, which lost 6 bases and 7 bases, there was a span of 9 bases. Germline V gives CDR1 MGHDK, CDR2 SYGVNS.

In its sample, this clonotype was seen many times. The V and J genes are TRBV12-3 or TRBV12-4 and TRBJ2-1; D is unresolved. Trimming removed 2 bases from V and 8 bases from J, with 4 bases in between. There are 11 residues in the CDR3. In nucleotides, the CDR3 is TGTGCCAGCAGTTTATTCGATGAGCAGTTCTTC. Translation: CASSLFDEQFF.

This clonotype was observed many times. The chain recombines TRBV28 with TRBJ2-3; 7 nucleotides align to TRBD2. The CDR3 extends over 16 amino acids. Per the germline V gene, CDR1 is MDHEN and CDR2 is SYDVKM. Unmatched junction bases numbered 8, after V lost 3 bases and J lost 2 bases. The CDR3 DNA reads as TGTGCCAGCAGTTTCTGGGCTAGCGGAACCACAGATACGCAGTATTTT. Its protein is CASSFWASGTTDTQYF.